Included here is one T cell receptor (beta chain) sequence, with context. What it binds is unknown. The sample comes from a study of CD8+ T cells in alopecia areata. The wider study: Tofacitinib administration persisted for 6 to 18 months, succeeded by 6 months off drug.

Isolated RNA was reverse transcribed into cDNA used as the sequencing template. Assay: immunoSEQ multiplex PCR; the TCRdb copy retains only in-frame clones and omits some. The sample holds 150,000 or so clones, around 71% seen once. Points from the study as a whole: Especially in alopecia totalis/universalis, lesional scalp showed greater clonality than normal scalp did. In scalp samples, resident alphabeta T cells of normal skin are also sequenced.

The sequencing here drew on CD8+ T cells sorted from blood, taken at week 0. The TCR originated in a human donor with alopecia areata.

This chain's CDR3 is CASSPRGRSGNTIYF. The CDR3 DNA is TGTGCCAGTAGCCCACGAGGCCGCTCTGGAAACACCATATATTTT. The V call is TRBV19, the J call TRBJ1-3; D remains unclear. The ends were cut back, 6 bases at V and 0 bases at J, with 12 bases in the middle. CDR3 length equals 15 residues. Germline CDR1 reads LNHDA; CDR2 reads SQIVND (reference sequence).